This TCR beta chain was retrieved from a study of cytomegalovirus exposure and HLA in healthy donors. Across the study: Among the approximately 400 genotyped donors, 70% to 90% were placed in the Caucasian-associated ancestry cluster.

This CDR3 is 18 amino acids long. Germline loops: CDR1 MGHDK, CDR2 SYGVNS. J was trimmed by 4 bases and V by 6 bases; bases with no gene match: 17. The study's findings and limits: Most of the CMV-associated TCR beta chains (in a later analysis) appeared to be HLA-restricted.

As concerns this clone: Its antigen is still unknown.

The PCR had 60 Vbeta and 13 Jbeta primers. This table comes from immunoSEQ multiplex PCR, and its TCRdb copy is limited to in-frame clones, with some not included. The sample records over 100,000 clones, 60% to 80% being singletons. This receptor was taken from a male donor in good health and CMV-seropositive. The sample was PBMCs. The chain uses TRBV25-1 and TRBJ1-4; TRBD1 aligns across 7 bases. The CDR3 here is CASRPSGTARTFNEKLFF. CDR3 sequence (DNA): TGTGCCAGCAGGCCCTCCGGGACAGCACGGACGTTTAATGAAAAACTGTTTTTT.